These 24 T cell receptor beta chains were all obtained from the same sample, sequenced in a study of spatial heterogeneity in lung cancer. Time point here: sample taken at primary tumor resection. Unsorted tumor, nontumor lung tissue or cryopreserved PBMC supplied the whole RNA. TCRdb re-called the 5' RACE reads with MiXCR, one entry per CDR3 protein. In the table there are 89,000 or so distinct CDR3 sequences, more than 15% of which are singletons. The material was PBMCs, obtained at surgery. The receptors stem from a male donor with early-stage non-small cell lung cancer.

This clonotype has a count of ten or more. The gene calls are TRBV5-1 and TRBJ2-5, with D possibly matching TRBD2 (5 bases). V gave up 4 bases and J gave up 1 base, with 8 bases separating them. The CDR3 totals 13 residues. From germline, CDR1 is SGHRS and CDR2 YFSETQ. CDR3 DNA sequence: TGCGCCAGCAGCCCAGAGGGCCAAGAGACCCAGTACTTC. As protein: CASSPEGQETQYF.

This clonotype occurred a few times. The chain links TRBV6-6 to TRBJ2-7; no definite D call. Trimming took off 0 bases at V and 7 bases at J, with 4 bases between the two ends. The CDR3 length is 11 residues. The germline V gene encodes CDR1 MNHNY and CDR2 SVGAGI (reference sequence). The CDR3 DNA reads TGTGCCAGCAGTTACTCGGGTGAGCAGTACTTC. It specifies CASSYSGEQYF.

The V gene is TRBV30, the J gene TRBJ2-3; 7 bases fit TRBD2. Germline V gives CDR1 GTSNPN, CDR2 SVGIG (reference sequence). After removal of 0 bases from V and 4 bases from J, the junction contained 4 bases not matched to a gene. The CDR3 loop spans 14 amino acids. The CDR3 reads CAWSVMSGADTQYF. In DNA, the CDR3 is TGTGCCTGGAGTGTCATGAGCGGGGCAGATACGCAGTATTTT.

The chain carries TRBV5-1 and TRBJ1-2; 7 nucleotides align to TRBD1. Germline loops: CDR1 SGHRS, CDR2 YFSETQ. This CDR3 has 15 amino acids. Germline trimming cut 0 bases from V and 6 bases from J; bases unmatched to any gene: 8. This CDR3 is CASSLDPGQRNGYTF. The CDR3, as DNA: TGCGCCAGCAGCTTGGATCCGGGACAGCGAAATGGCTACACCTTC.

This chain uses TRBV12-3 or TRBV12-4 with TRBJ1-1; D not resolved. V was shortened by 6 bases and J by 2 bases, with 7 bases between the two germline ends. The CDR3 runs 12 residues. The CDR3 region has the DNA TGTGCCAGCAGCCTTGCCAACACTGAAGCTTTCTTT. This translates into CASSLANTEAFF.

This clonotype has a count of ten or more. This CDR3 is CASSLEVWGEQFF. CDR3 sequence (DNA): TGTGCCAGCAGCTTAGAAGTATGGGGTGAGCAGTTCTTC. V and J are TRBV7-2 and TRBJ2-1; no clear D. CDR1 and CDR2 (germline): SGHTA, FQGNSA. The CDR3 loop spans 13 amino acids. The ends were cut back, 1 base at V and 9 bases at J, with 10 bases in the middle.

The sample holds a few counts of this clonotype. The chain is built from TRBV7-2 and TRBJ2-4, with TRBD2 identical over 7 bases. The CDR3 covers 13 residues. Germline V gene sequence: CDR1 SGHTA, CDR2 FQGNSA. V was clipped by 3 bases and J by 9 bases; unmatched bases: 5. The CDR3 sequence: CASSLAGEGIQYF. CDR3 in DNA: TGTGCCAGCAGCTTGGCGGGGGAGGGCATTCAGTACTTC.

This clonotype was seen ten or more times. This chain connects TRBV11-2 to TRBJ2-2; 13 bases fit TRBD2. The CDR3 length is 15 residues. Germline values: CDR1 SGHAT, CDR2 FQNNGV. The junction had 2 bases not matched to a gene; V was cut back by 5 bases and J by 5 bases. CDR3 protein: CASSPGLAGTGELFF. The CDR3 coding sequence is TGTGCCAGCAGCCCGGGACTAGCGGGAACCGGGGAGCTGTTTTTT.

The chain employs TRBV6-2 or TRBV6-3 and TRBJ2-1; 13 bases map to TRBD2. Looked up from germline, CDR1 is MNHEY and CDR2 is SVGEGT. Unmatched junction bases numbered 4, after V lost 4 bases and J lost 4 bases. The CDR3 is made up of 16 amino acids. Here the CDR3 reads CASSSGLAGAYNEQFF. The CDR3 bases are TGTGCCAGCAGTTCCGGACTAGCGGGGGCATACAATGAGCAGTTCTTC.

The chain uses TRBV5-4 and TRBJ2-6, with D perhaps TRBD1 or TRBD2 (6 bases each). Trimming took 9 bases from V and 0 from J, leaving 19 bases between them. Germline V gives CDR1 SGHNT, CDR2 YYREEE (reference sequence). The CDR3 is 17 amino acids. CDR3 nucleotides: TGTGCCACTTACCCGGGGGCCCGAAGCTCTGGGGCCAACGTCCTGACTTTC. Amino acids: CATYPGARSSGANVLTF.

The chain uses TRBV6-5 and TRBJ2-5, with 7 bases fitting TRBD2. Per the germline V gene, CDR1 is MNHEY and CDR2 is SVGAGI. This CDR3 is 16 amino acids long. The junction had 11 bases not matched to a gene; V was cut back by 2 bases and J by 5 bases. This CDR3 is CASSYSRGRASETQYF. CDR3 DNA sequence: TGTGCCAGCAGTTACAGTCGTGGGAGGGCTTCGGAGACCCAGTACTTC.

This clonotype has ten or more counts. J is TRBJ1-1 and V is TRBV29-1; tentatively, D is TRBD1 (6 bases). V lost 7 bases and J lost 2, with 17 bases in between. The length of the CDR3 is 14 residues. Per the germline V gene, CDR1 is SQVTM and CDR2 is ANQGSEA. CDR3 residues: CSATPQGPNTEAFF. The CDR3 DNA is TGCAGCGCAACCCCACAGGGACCAAACACTGAAGCTTTCTTT.

This rearrangement joins TRBV7-2 to TRBJ2-3; 7 nucleotides agree with TRBD2. Unmatched junction bases numbered 11, after V lost 8 bases and J lost 0 bases. The germline V gene encodes CDR1 SGHTA and CDR2 FQGNSA. CDR3 length equals 16 residues. This chain's CDR3 is CASRTGGPASTDTQYF. CDR3 nucleotides: TGTGCCAGCCGAACGGGGGGACCCGCTAGCACAGATACGCAGTATTTT.

This clonotype has just a few counts. The chain has TRBV10-3 and TRBJ2-2; weak D call: TRBD1 (6 bases). Per germline, CDR1 ENHRY and CDR2 SYGVKD. Trimming removed 4 bases from V and 2 bases from J, with 8 bases in between. This CDR3 has 14 amino acids. CDR3 sequence reads: CAISGDINTGELFF. CDR3 coding DNA: TGTGCCATCAGTGGGGACATCAACACCGGGGAGCTGTTTTTT.

The chain recombines TRBV3-1 with TRBJ2-1, with 9 bases matching TRBD2. Germline lookup yields CDR1 LGHDT and CDR2 YNNKEL (reference sequence). Trimming removed 5 bases from V and 10 bases from J; junction bases left unmatched: 18. This CDR3 region has 17 residues. CDR3 sequence (DNA): TGTGCCAGCAGCTTTAGTCCCCTAGCGGGGAATTCAGGCGAGCAGTTCTTC. Amino acids: CASSFSPLAGNSGEQFF.

This clonotype appeared a few times. The chain combines TRBV6-2 or TRBV6-3 with TRBJ1-2; D unresolved. Germline V gene data show CDR1 as MNHEY and CDR2 as SVGEGT. V was pared by 0 bases and J by 5 bases, with 13 bases between. The CDR3 has 15 amino acids. CDR3 coding DNA: TGTGCCAGCAGTTACTCGAGCGGGGTCCCTTATGGCTACACCTTC. Its protein is CASSYSSGVPYGYTF.

The sample holds many counts of this clonotype. CDR3 coding DNA: TGTGCCAGCAGTTCGATATCCGGGACTAGTGGTGAGCAGTTCTTC. It specifies CASSSISGTSGEQFF. The chain employs TRBV28 and TRBJ2-1; 8 nucleotides align to TRBD2. The CDR3 sequence is 15 residues long. Trimming at V came to 4 bases and at J to 9 bases, leaving 11 bases not matched to a gene. Germline CDR1 and CDR2: MDHEN and SYDVKM.

In this sample, this clonotype turned up a few times. The chain uses TRBV2 and TRBJ2-3; D remains ambiguous. This CDR3 has 11 residues. The V end was cut by 7 bases, the J end by 9 bases, with 11 bases between. Germline V lookup: CDR1 SNHLY, CDR2 FYNNEI. The chain's CDR3 is CASTSGDTQYF. The CDR3 nucleotides are TGTGCCAGCACCTCTGGAGACACGCAGTATTTT.

This clonotype was seen a handful of times. The chain combines TRBV20-1 with TRBJ2-1; D gene uncertain. V lost 0 bases and J lost 0, with 9 bases in between. Germline CDR1 and CDR2: DFQATT and SNEGSKA (reference sequence). CDR3 length: 15 residues. The CDR3 region is CSARDFRSSYNEQFF. CDR3 bases: TGCAGTGCTAGAGATTTCAGAAGCTCCTACAATGAGCAGTTCTTC.

The genes are TRBV5-1 and TRBJ2-3; the match to TRBD2 covers 9 bases. Germline assignment: CDR1 SGHRS and CDR2 YFSETQ. The CDR3 is made up of 16 amino acids. V trimming: 4 bases; J trimming: 0 bases; junction bases outside the gene matches: 6. The CDR3 DNA reads TGCGCCAGCAGCCCGGGGACTAGCTATAGCACAGATACGCAGTATTTT. Translation: CASSPGTSYSTDTQYF.

The chain uses TRBV12-3 or TRBV12-4 and TRBJ1-1; 7 bases fit TRBD1. This CDR3 has 11 residues. The junction had 3 bases not matched to a gene; V was cut back by 7 bases and J by 7 bases. The CDR3 reads CASTGTVEAFF. The CDR3 nucleotides are TGTGCCAGCACCGGGACAGTTGAAGCTTTCTTT.

This clonotype has just a few counts. The genes are TRBV10-3 and TRBJ2-1; 8 bases fit TRBD1. The V segment lost 0 bases and the J segment 0 bases; nucleotides outside the gene matches: 1. CDR3 length: 16 residues. Germline V lookup: CDR1 ENHRY, CDR2 SYGVKD. The CDR3 nucleotides are TGTGCCATCAGTGAGTCAGGACAGGGCTCCTACAATGAGCAGTTCTTC. Amino acid sequence: CAISESGQGSYNEQFF.

This clonotype was observed at least ten times. The gene calls are TRBV9 and TRBJ2-3; 8 nucleotides align to TRBD2. There are 15 residues in the CDR3. The trim removed 1 base at V and 3 bases at J, leaving 4 bases unmatched. Germline CDR1 reads SGDLS; CDR2 reads YYNGEE. CDR3 DNA sequence: TGTGCCAGCAGCGTACCAGCGGGAGAAACAGATACGCAGTATTTT. This gives the protein CASSVPAGETDTQYF.

The chain couples TRBV3-1 to TRBJ2-5, with 7 bases lining up with TRBD1. This CDR3 has 15 residues. Germline assignment: CDR1 LGHDT and CDR2 YNNKEL (reference sequence). The junction had 7 bases not matched to a gene; V was cut back by 2 bases and J by 4 bases. The CDR3 sequence: CASSQRQGTGETQYF. CDR3 DNA sequence: TGTGCCAGCAGCCAACGACAGGGTACTGGAGAGACCCAGTACTTC.